The clone carrying this TCR beta chain was recorded a few times. The antigen remains undetermined. The CDR3 loop spans 16 amino acids. Trimming cost V 8 bases and J 1 base; bases outside gene matches: 8. There were only healthy Caucasians among the donors. One entry per CDR3 protein results from TCRdb running MiXCR on the 5' RACE reads. The sample lists 700,000 to 950,000 distinct CDR3 sequences, around an eighth seen once, with about 1.6% in the top ten. The entry originates in a study of identical twins. Study-level findings and limits: The presence of invariant MAIT and iNKT cells could partly confound analyses of zero-insertion sequences. Interpretation of the results relied on cross-sectional statistical analysis and not on following the same donors. Out-of-frame alpha sequences shared between twins exhibited an excess of low generation probability.

These sequences were also reported in another study, on yellow fever vaccine responses in identical twins.

The chain couples TRBV12-3 or TRBV12-4 to TRBJ2-2; 9 nucleotides agree with TRBD2. Sequencing was performed on PBMCs. The TCR originated in a woman aged 18-35 years in good health. The CDR3, as DNA: TGTGCCAGCCGAGATCCGACTAGCGGGAACACCGGGGAGCTGTTTTTT. It translates to CASRDPTSGNTGELFF.